This T cell receptor beta chain emerged from a study of T-cell reconstitution after alpha-beta-depleted transplantation in children (dated by TCRdb to the mid-2010s). The study in broad terms: Using TCR repertoire profiling, the study quantitatively followed how T-cell immune reconstitution unfolded in children after TCRalphabeta/CD19-depleted allogeneic hematopoietic cell transplantation.

This clonotype has just a few counts. Its target antigen remains unknown. No base quality values were provided; no much bigger clone lies one nucleotide off. According to the germline V gene, CDR1 reads SGHRS and CDR2 reads YFSETQ. V sheds 0 bases and J sheds 4 bases, leaving 10 bases between their ends. Its CDR3 holds 15 amino acids, cysteine through phenylalanine. Just the 45-base CDR3 DNA is kept, in frame starting at base 1. Library preparation employed PCR. Sequenced using an Illumina HiSeq 2500. TCR library preparation used molecular barcoding, with unique molecular identifiers applied to normalize quantification of the TCRbeta repertoire. The public reads were reanalyzed by TCRdb: fastp trimming at Q25, MiXCR alignment, in-frame beta chains only. Rows are combined by CDR3 protein, so each entry shows the most common genes and DNA. In this sample the table shows a few hundred thousand distinct CDR3 sequences, 9.9% of which occur a single time. The ten biggest clones cover roughly a tenth of the sample.

The TCR originated in a human donor who donated a stem cell graft to a child with SCID. The sequence links TRBV5-1 to TRBJ2-2, and possibly TRBD1, on 5 matching bases. The specimen comprised PBMCs from the stem cell graft donor, sampled from the stem cell graft. This receptor carries the CDR3 CASSLAQGVTGELFF. In nucleotides, the sequence is TGCGCCAGCAGCTTGGCGCAGGGTGTCACCGGGGAGCTGTTTTTT.